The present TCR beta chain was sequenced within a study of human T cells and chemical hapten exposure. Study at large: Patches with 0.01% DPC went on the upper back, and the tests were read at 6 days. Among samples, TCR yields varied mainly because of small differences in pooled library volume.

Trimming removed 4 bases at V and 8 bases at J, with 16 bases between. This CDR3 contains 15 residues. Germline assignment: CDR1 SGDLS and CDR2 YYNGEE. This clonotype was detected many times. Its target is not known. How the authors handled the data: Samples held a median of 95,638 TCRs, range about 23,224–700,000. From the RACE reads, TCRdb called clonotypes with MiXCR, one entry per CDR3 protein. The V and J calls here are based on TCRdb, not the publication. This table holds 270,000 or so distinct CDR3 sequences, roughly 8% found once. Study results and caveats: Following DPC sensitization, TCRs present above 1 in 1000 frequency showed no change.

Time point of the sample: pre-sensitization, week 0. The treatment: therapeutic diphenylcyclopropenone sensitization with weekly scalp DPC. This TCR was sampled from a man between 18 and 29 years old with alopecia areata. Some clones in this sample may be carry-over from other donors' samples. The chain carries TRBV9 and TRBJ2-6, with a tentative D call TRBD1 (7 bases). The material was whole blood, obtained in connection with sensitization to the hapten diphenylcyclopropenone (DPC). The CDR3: CASSPYRGLTNVLTF. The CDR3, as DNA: TGTGCCAGCAGCCCATACAGGGGACTGACCAACGTCCTGACTTTC.